This is a list of T cell receptor beta chains from one sample in a study of T-cell memory formation after mild COVID-19. MiXCR, run by TCRdb on the 5' RACE reads, gives a single entry per CDR3 protein. There are approximately 270,000 distinct CDR3 sequences in the sample; around 15% occur only once, and about 23% lies in the top ten. The sample comprised PBMCs or a T cell subset sorted from them (not recorded which). The receptor source for this set is a man younger than 35 who had mild COVID-19 (a few samples of this study predate the infection). Cell type and time point are not known. Both conserved end residues are trimmed from each CDR3. D genes are given only for firm matches.

v_call | d_call | cdr3_length | cdr3_aa
TRBV6-5 | - | 11 | ASRPRENYGYT
TRBV15 | - | 13 | ATSRAGTPGNGYT
TRBV19 | - | 10 | ASSMRDTEAF
TRBV5-4 | TRBD1 | 14 | ASSLAGTGDLHGYT
TRBV3-1 | TRBD1 | 16 | ASSQETPGTGVPNEQF
TRBV21-1 | - | 11 | ASSKAWGAEAF
TRBV4-3 | - | 13 | ARGLRATRSNEQF
TRBV7-9 | - | 9 | ASSLGTLLH
TRBV18 | - | 13 | ASSPPGGHEDTQY
TRBV4-1 | - | 14 | ASTSHVGSGANVLT
TRBV7-9 | TRBD1 | 13 | ASSPGTERDNEQF
TRBV6-5 | - | 12 | ASPPESNTGELF
TRBV6-5 | - | 11 | ASSRTDRTEAF
TRBV7-9 | - | 14 | ASSSLGGANTGELF
TRBV12-3/TRBV12-4 | - | 12 | ASSPGTWREKLF
TRBV4-1 | TRBD2 | 13 | ASSQRTSGDETQY
TRBV18 | TRBD1 | 13 | ASSPPGQGLLEQF
TRBV6-6 | - | 13 | ASSYLGGRSTEAF
TRBV5-1 | TRBD1 | 12 | ASSPTGIKPEQY
TRBV20-1 | - | 12 | SARGGGPHTEAF
TRBV11-2 | - | 12 | ASSLSPASNEQF
TRBV7-3 | - | 12 | ASSVRDSPGTQY
TRBV15 | - | 12 | ATSGWDLTDTQY
TRBV12-3/TRBV12-4 | TRBD1 | 12 | ASCRTGSGNTIY
TRBV7-6 | - | 12 | ASSLRTEGTEAF
TRBV6-5 | TRBD1 | 15 | ASSRGVDLTGSTEAF
TRBV5-1 | TRBD1 | 12 | ASSWGGQGNEQY
TRBV7-9 | TRBD2 | 10 | ASSPTSGVEF
TRBV6-5 | - | 12 | ASSDTYLQETQY
TRBV12-3/TRBV12-4 | TRBD1 | 12 | ASRDRGDGTEAF
TRBV6-5 | TRBD1 | 14 | ASSYGGTGDFYEQY
TRBV12-3/TRBV12-4 | - | 10 | ASSLGAWELF
TRBV7-2 | TRBD2 | 17 | ASSLGSGLASFTGGIQY
TRBV12-5 | - | 8 | ASGLYEQY
TRBV29-1 | TRBD1 | 12 | SVAGGAGTGELF
TRBV5-1 | - | 12 | ASSLSASTDTQY
TRBV7-2 | - | 11 | ASSWLGPGELF
TRBV20-1 | - | 10 | SASAGTDTQY
TRBV6-5 | - | 14 | ASKAYSLGRGYGYT
TRBV29-1 | - | 10 | SADGRNNEQF
TRBV7-2 | - | 11 | ASSLMGNTEAF
TRBV12-3/TRBV12-4 | - | 12 | ASSPSWSNQPQH
TRBV7-2 | - | 12 | ASSLRKSTDTQY
TRBV29-1 | TRBD2 | 13 | SVAGLAGPTDTQY
TRBV7-2 | TRBD1 | 13 | ASSLGATGPNGYT
TRBV27 | - | 10 | ASRHLGETQY
TRBV13 | - | 11 | ASSRLQTGELF
TRBV20-1 | - | 11 | SATGGGPDTQY
TRBV11-1 | TRBD2 | 13 | ASTLSGSHTDTQY
TRBV28 | - | 12 | ASSFRAITDTQY
TRBV6-6 | TRBD1 | 12 | ASKQQGGPETQY
TRBV20-1 | - | 10 | SARDGRQPQH
TRBV11-2 | - | 15 | ASSSPVGYGPSETQY
TRBV20-1 | TRBD2 | 12 | SALAGGSSYEQY
TRBV6-5 | - | 11 | ASSYPGAYEQY